This paragraph reports one T cell receptor (beta chain). This specimen comes from a study of T cell changes during pregnancy in multiple sclerosis. TCRdb's copy holds only in-frame clones and misses some; the assay was immunoSEQ multiplex PCR. The sample lists about 76,000 clones, approximately 94% occurring once. The CDR3 sequence is 15 residues long. The sequence came from a female donor with multiple sclerosis, enrolled in a pregnancy study. The sequencing used peripheral blood, collected in the third trimester of pregnancy. The chain couples TRBV12-2 to TRBJ1-1. TRBV12-2 is designated a pseudogene. CDR3 amino acids: CASRPQPGGNTEAFF. The CDR3, as DNA: TGTGCAAGTCGCCCCCAGCCGGGGGGGAACACTGAAGCTTTCTTT.